The clone carrying this T cell receptor (beta chain) was seen only a few times. This sample is part of a study of cytomegalovirus exposure and HLA in healthy donors. This CDR3 has 14 amino acids. Trimming removed 5 bases at V and 5 bases at J, with 15 bases between. Germline V gives CDR1 LNHDA, CDR2 SQIVND (reference sequence). A multiplex PCR was run with 60 Vbeta primers and 13 Jbeta primers. The assay was immunoSEQ multiplex PCR, and TCRdb's table has in-frame clones only and misses some. The repertoire includes more than 110,000 clones, more than 9.5% of them detected once, and 1.5% to 2% sits in the top ten.

The V and J genes are TRBV19 and TRBJ1-1, with D possibly matching TRBD1 (6 bases). The clonotype was recovered from a middle-aged man in good health and CMV-seronegative. The sample comprised PBMCs. The chain's CDR3 is CASSGDNLGTEAFF. CDR3 bases: TGTGCCAGTAGTGGGGACAATCTGGGGACTGAAGCTTTCTTT.